The 8 T cell receptor beta chains given below trace back to one sample, sequenced in a study of brain T cells in children with intractable seizures. Libraries were prepared by immunoSEQ multiplex PCR; TCRdb keeps only in-frame clonotypes and omits some of them. The sample gives 88,000 or so clones, 90% to 95% of which show up once; about 23% is in the top ten. The sequences come from peripheral blood, collected at surgery. The receptors come from a girl aged 2 to 9 with Rasmussen encephalitis and intractable seizures.

Written as DNA, the CDR3 is TGTGCCAGCAGTGATCTGGGTCCCGGCGAGCAGTACTTC. Its protein product is CASSDLGPGEQYF. The chain combines TRBV6-1 with TRBJ2-7; D not certain. Germline V gene sequence: CDR1 MNHNS, CDR2 SASEGT. The CDR3 has 13 amino acids. Trimming cost V 3 bases and J 6 bases, with 12 bases left between them.

The J gene is TRBJ2-7, the V gene TRBV5-6; 14 bases match TRBD2. Germline CDR1 SGHDT, CDR2 YYEEEE. CDR3 length equals 16 residues. V shed 7 bases and J 5 bases; nucleotides not matched to a gene: 11. The DNA of the CDR3 is TGTGCCAGCGGGACTAGCGGGAGTTCCCGCCCCGACGAGCAGTACTTC. Protein product: CASGTSGSSRPDEQYF. The full variable domain, completed using reference TRBV5-6 and TRBJ2-7, is DAGVTQSPTHLIKTRGQQVTLRCSPKSGHDTVSWYQQALGQGPQFIFQYYEEEERQRGNFPDRFSGHQFPNYSSELNVNALLLGDSALYLCASGTSGSSRPDEQYFGPGTRLTVT.

CDR3 nucleotides: TGTGCCAGCAGTGAAGAGAGATACAATGAGCAGTTCTTC. Protein sequence: CASSEERYNEQFF. This chain uses TRBV2 with TRBJ2-1; no reliable D call. CDR3 length: 13 residues. The V gene's germline CDR1 is SNHLY and CDR2 FYNNEI. Deletions cut 1 base from V and 4 bases from J, with 5 bases between.

The chain uses TRBV4-1 and TRBJ1-1; unclear D gene. The germline CDR1 and CDR2 sequences are MGHRA and YSYEKL. V was shortened by 1 base and J by 1 base, with 13 bases between the two germline ends. The CDR3 length is 16 residues. The CDR3 sequence is CASSQAPSISNTEAFF. Written as DNA, the CDR3 is TGCGCCAGCAGCCAAGCCCCAAGTATCTCGAACACTGAAGCTTTCTTT.

This chain joins TRBV3-1 (or the pseudogene TRBV3-2) and TRBJ1-2, with 7 bases that match TRBD1. Germline trimming cut 2 bases from V and 2 bases from J; bases unmatched to any gene: 8. CDR3 size: 16 residues. Looked up from germline, CDR1 is LGHDT and CDR2 is YNNKEL (reference sequence). The chain's CDR3 is CASSQWIDRANYGYTF. CDR3 in DNA: TGTGCCAGCAGCCAATGGATCGACAGGGCCAACTATGGCTACACCTTC.

CDR3 coding DNA: TGTGCCAGCAGACGAGACAGAATTAGCAATCAGCCCCAGCATTTT. Its translation: CASRRDRISNQPQHF. J is TRBJ1-5 and V is TRBV27; possibly TRBD1 for D (5 bases). The CDR3 loop spans 15 amino acids. Trimming took off 6 bases at V and 0 bases at J, with 12 bases between the two ends. Germline V gene data show CDR1 as MNHEY and CDR2 as SMNVEV (reference sequence).

The chain recombines TRBV19 with TRBJ2-7; 8 bases fit TRBD2. This CDR3 spans 14 amino acids. Germline V gene sequence: CDR1 LNHDA, CDR2 SQIVND (reference sequence). Trimming removed 5 bases from V and 4 bases from J; junction bases left unmatched: 7. The DNA for the CDR3 is TGTGCCAGTAGTCCGGGACTAGGAGAGTACGAGCAGTACTTC. It codes for CASSPGLGEYEQYF.

The chain combines TRBV28 with TRBJ1-5; D may be TRBD1 (5 bases). The germline V gene encodes CDR1 MDHEN and CDR2 SYDVKM. V was pared by 3 bases and J by 7 bases, with 16 bases between. The CDR3 extends over 15 amino acids. DNA for the CDR3: TGTGCCAGCAGTTTCAAATCCGGGGGGAGGCAGCCCCAGCATTTT. Its translation is CASSFKSGGRQPQHF.